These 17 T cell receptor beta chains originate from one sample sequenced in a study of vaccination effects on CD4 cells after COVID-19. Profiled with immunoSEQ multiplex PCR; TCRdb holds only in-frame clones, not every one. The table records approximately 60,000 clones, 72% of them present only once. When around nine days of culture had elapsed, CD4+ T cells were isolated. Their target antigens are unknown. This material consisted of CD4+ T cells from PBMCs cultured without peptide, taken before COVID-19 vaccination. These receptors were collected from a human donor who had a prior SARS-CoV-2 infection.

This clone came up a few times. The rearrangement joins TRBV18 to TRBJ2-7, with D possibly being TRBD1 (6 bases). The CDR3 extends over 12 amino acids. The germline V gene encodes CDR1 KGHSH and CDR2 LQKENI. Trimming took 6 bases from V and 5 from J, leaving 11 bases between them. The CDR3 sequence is CASSEQGNEQYF. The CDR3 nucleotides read TGTGCCAGCTCGGAACAGGGCAACGAGCAGTACTTC. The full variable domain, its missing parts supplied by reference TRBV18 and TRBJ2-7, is NAGVMQNPRHLVRRRGQEARLRCSPMKGHSHVYWYRQLPEEGLKFMVYLQKENIIDESGMPKERFSAEFPKEGPSILRIQQVVRGDSAAYFCASSEQGNEQYFGPGTRLTVT.

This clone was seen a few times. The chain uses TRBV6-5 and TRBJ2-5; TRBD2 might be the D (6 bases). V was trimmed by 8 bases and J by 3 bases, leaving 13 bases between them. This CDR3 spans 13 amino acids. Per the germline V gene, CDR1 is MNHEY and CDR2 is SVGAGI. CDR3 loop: CASHGGREETQYF. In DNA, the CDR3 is TGTGCCAGCCACGGGGGAAGGGAAGAGACCCAGTACTTC.

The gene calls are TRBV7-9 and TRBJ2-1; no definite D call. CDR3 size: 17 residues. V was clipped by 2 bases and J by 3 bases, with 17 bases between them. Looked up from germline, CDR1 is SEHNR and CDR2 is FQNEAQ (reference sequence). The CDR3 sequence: CASSLLGGSAVYNEQFF. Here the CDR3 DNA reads TGTGCCAGCAGCTTATTGGGCGGCAGCGCAGTCTACAATGAGCAGTTCTTC.

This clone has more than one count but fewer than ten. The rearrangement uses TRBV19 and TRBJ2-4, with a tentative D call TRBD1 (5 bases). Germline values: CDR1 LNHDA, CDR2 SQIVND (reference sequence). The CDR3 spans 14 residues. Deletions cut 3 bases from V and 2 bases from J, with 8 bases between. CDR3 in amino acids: CASSISGTKNIQYF. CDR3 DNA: TGTGCCAGTAGTATCTCAGGGACCAAAAACATTCAGTACTTC.

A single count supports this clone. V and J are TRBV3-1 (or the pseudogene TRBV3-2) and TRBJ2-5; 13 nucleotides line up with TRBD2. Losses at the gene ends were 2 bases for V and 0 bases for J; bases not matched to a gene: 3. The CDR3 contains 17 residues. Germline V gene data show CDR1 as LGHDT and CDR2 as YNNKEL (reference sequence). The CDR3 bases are TGTGCCAGCAGCCAATCGGGACTAGCGGGGTACCAAGAGACCCAGTACTTC. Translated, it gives CASSQSGLAGYQETQYF.

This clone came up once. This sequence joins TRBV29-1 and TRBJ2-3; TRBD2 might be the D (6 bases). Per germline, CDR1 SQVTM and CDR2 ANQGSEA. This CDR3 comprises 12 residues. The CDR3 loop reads CSAHPGADTQYF. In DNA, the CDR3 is TGCAGTGCGCACCCGGGAGCAGATACGCAGTATTTT.

The CDR3 loop is CASSLEGPTEAFF. DNA of the CDR3: TGTGCCAGCAGTTTAGAGGGCCCCACTGAAGCTTTCTTT. The V call is TRBV12-3 or TRBV12-4, the J call TRBJ1-1; D ambiguous. Trimming shortened V by 1 base and J by 4 bases, and 7 bases separated the two germline ends. The CDR3 length is 13 residues.

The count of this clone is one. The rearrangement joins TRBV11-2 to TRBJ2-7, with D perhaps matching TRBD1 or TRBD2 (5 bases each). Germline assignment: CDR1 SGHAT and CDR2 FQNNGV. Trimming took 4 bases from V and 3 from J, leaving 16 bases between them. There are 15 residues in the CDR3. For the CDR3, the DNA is TGTGCCAGCAGCTCTCAACAAGGTGGGGGCTACGAGCAGTACTTC. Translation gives CASSSQQGGGYEQYF.

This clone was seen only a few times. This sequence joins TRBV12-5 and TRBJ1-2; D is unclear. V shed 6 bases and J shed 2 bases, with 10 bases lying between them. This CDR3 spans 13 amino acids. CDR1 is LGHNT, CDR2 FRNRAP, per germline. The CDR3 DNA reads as TGTGCTAGTGGACGAGCCGAAAACTATGGCTACACCTTC. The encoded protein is CASGRAENYGYTF.

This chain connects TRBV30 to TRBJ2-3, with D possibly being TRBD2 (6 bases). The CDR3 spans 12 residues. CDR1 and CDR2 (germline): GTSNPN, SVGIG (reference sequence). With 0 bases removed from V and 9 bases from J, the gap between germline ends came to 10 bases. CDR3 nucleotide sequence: TGTGCCTGGAGTGTACGACGGGGGACGCAGTATTTT. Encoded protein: CAWSVRRGTQYF.

The chain's CDR3 is CASSYPGQPQHF. CDR3 in DNA: TGTGCCAGCAGTTACCCTGGTCAGCCCCAGCATTTT. This chain uses TRBV6-5 with TRBJ1-5; D remains unclear. Deletions cut 2 bases from V and 6 bases from J, with 5 bases between. The V gene's germline CDR1 is MNHEY and CDR2 SVGAGI. The CDR3 runs 12 residues.

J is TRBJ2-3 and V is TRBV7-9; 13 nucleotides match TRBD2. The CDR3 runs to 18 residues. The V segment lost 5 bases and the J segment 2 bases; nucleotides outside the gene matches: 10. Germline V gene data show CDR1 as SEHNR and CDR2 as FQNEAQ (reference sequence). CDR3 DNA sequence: TGTGCCAGCAGCCACGGACTAGCGGGAGAGAGTGCCACAGATACGCAGTATTTT. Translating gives CASSHGLAGESATDTQYF.

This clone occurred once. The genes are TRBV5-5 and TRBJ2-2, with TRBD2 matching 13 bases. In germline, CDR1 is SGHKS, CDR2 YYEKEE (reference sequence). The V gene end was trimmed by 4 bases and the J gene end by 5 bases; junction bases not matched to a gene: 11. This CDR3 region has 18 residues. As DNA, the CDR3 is TGTGCCAGCAGCCCCCAACTAGCGGGGGGGCCGCGTACCGGGGAGCTGTTTTTT. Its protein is CASSPQLAGGPRTGELFF.

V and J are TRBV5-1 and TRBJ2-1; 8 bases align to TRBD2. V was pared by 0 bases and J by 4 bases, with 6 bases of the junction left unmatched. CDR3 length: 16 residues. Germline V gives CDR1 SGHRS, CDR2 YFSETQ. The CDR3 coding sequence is TGCGCCAGCAGCTTGGATCTAGCGGGTGGGTACAATGAGCAGTTCTTC. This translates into CASSLDLAGGYNEQFF. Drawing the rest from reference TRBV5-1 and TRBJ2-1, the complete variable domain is KAGVTQTPRYLIKTRGQQVTLSCSPISGHRSVSWYQQTPGQGLQFLFEYFSETQRNKGNFPGRFSGRQFSNSRSEMNVSTLELGDSALYLCASSLDLAGGYNEQFFGPGTRLTVL.

The CDR3 region is CSVGLAGGYYNEQFF. CDR3 in DNA: TGCAGCGTCGGACTAGCGGGGGGATATTACAATGAGCAGTTCTTC. V is TRBV29-1 and J is TRBJ2-1; 14 bases are a match to TRBD2. The V segment lost 6 bases and the J segment 4 bases; nucleotides outside the gene matches: 5. The CDR3 is 15 amino acids. Germline values: CDR1 SQVTM, CDR2 ANQGSEA.

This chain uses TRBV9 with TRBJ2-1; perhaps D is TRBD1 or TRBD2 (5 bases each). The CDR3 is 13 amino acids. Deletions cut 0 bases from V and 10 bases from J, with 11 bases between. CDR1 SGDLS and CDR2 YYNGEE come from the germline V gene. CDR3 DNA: TGTGCCAGCAGCGTAGTAGGGGACGGAGAGCAGTTCTTC. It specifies CASSVVGDGEQFF.

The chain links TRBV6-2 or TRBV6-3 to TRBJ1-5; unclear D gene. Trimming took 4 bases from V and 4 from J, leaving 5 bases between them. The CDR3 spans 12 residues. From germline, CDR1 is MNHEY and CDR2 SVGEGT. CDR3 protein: CASSWRNQPQHF. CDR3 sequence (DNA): TGTGCCAGCAGTTGGAGGAATCAGCCCCAGCATTTT.